This T cell receptor (beta chain) was profiled in a study of blood T cell repertoires in COVID-19. With 3 bases removed from V and 2 bases from J, the gap between germline ends came to 11 bases. Germline V lookup: CDR1 SGHTA, CDR2 FQGNSA. The CDR3 sequence is 15 residues long. This clone was counted once. Per the original methods: Amplified reference gene primers provided the basis for estimating nucleated cell counts. Only in-frame clones appear in the TCRdb table, and some are missing; sequencing was by immunoSEQ multiplex PCR. The D gene and trimming were derived from the DNA, and the V and J assignments and clone size from that table. The data show about 270,000 clones, with approximately 88% seen just once and more than 1.1% held by the top ten.

The sequencing sample was made of peripheral blood. The TCR originated in a human donor with COVID-19, enrolled during active disease. The donor label of this sample is uncertain. The V call is TRBV7-2, the J call TRBJ1-5; no reliable D call. The DNA of the CDR3 is TGTGCCAGCAGCTTCGATAGCGGGGGCAATCAGCCCCAGCATTTT. It translates to CASSFDSGGNQPQHF.